This T cell receptor beta chain was recorded in a study of shared clonotypes between healthy human individuals. Overall study findings and caveats: Despite large depth, sorted-subset datasets appeared incompletely sequenced.

Concerning this clone: The antigen remains unidentified.

Repertoires were generated with immunoSEQ multiplex PCR, while TCRdb's copy carries only in-frame clones and drops some. The sample consists of millions of clones, about 95% of them appearing once. V lost 3 bases and J 6 bases, leaving 11 bases between the germline ends. The CDR3 is 13 residues long. The V gene's germline CDR1 is MNHEY and CDR2 SMNVEV (reference sequence). Naive CD8 isolation took CD45RO-negative cells positively selected for CCR7 and excluded terminally differentiated effector memory CD45RA+ cells. The chain joins TRBV27 to TRBJ1-1; D is perhaps TRBD1 (5 bases). Material: naive CD8+ T cells sorted from blood. The receptor's source is a young man in good health. CDR3 sequence: CASSLGGGAEAFF. CDR3 in DNA: TGTGCCAGCAGTTTGGGGGGTGGGGCTGAAGCTTTCTTT.